This TCR beta chain was recorded in a study of cytomegalovirus exposure and HLA in healthy donors. Study-level information: Both the roughly 120 validation repertoires and the roughly 640 first-cohort repertoires used the same platform, as reported by a later analysis.

This table comes from immunoSEQ multiplex PCR, and its TCRdb copy is limited to in-frame clones, with some not included. Counted here are 350,000 or so clones, roughly 90% occurring once; the ten biggest clones make up around 0.8%. Study observations and caveats: Rare sequences made up most TCRs, while some public TCRs were found in many donors. Reports showed the classifier diagnosing cytomegalovirus status with high specificity and sensitivity.

Donors were drawn from the approximately 120-subject validation cohort, separate from the roughly 700-subject first cohort. This CDR3 has 15 residues. CDR1 is SGDLS and CDR2 is YYNGEE in the germline V gene. With V trimmed by 7 bases and J by 4 bases, 10 bases remained unmatched. On this clone itself: Its target is unknown.

The sequenced material came from PBMCs. This clonotype originated in a woman aged 18 to 35 in good health and CMV-seronegative. This chain links TRBV9 with TRBJ2-2, with TRBD2 matching over 7 bases. This CDR3 is CASSPASGLTGELFF. CDR3 in DNA: TGTGCCAGCTCCCCAGCTAGCGGTCTCACCGGGGAGCTGTTTTTT. Based on the CDR3 plus reference TRBV9 and TRBJ2-2, the full variable domain is DSGVTQTPKHLITATGQRVTLRCSPRSGDLSVYWYQQSLDQGLQFLIQYYNGEERAKGNILERFSAQQFPDLHSELNLSSLELGDSALYFCASSPASGLTGELFFGEGSRLTVL.